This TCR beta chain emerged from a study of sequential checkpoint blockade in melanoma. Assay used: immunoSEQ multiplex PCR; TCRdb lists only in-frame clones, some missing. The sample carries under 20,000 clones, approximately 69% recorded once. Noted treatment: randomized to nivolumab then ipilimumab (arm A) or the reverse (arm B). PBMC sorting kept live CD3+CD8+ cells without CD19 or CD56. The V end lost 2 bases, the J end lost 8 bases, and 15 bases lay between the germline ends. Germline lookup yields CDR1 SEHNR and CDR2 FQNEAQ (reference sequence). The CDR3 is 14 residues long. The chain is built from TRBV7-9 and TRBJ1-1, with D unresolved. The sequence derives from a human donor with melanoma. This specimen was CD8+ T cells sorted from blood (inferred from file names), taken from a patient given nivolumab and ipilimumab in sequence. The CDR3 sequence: CASSLPGHRGEAFF. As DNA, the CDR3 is TGTGCCAGCAGCTTACCTGGGCATCGGGGAGAAGCTTTCTTT.